Listed here are 29 T cell receptor beta chains from one sample, sequenced in a study of cytomegalovirus exposure and HLA in healthy donors. Libraries were prepared by immunoSEQ multiplex PCR; TCRdb keeps only in-frame clonotypes and omits some of them. The sample has about 150,000 clones, 85% to 90% seen once; the top ten hold roughly 2.1%. The specimen was PBMCs. The receptors stem from a human donor in good health.

This chain uses TRBV14 with TRBJ1-6; TRBD1 aligns across 10 bases. The V segment lost 5 bases and the J segment 10 bases; nucleotides outside the gene matches: 11. The length of the CDR3 is 16 residues. Per the germline V gene, CDR1 is SGHDN and CDR2 is FVKESK. The CDR3 sequence is CASSSGRGTGVSPLHF. The CDR3 DNA follows: TGTGCCAGCAGCTCAGGAAGGGGGACAGGGGTGTCACCCCTCCACTTT.

The chain has TRBV11-2 and TRBJ2-7; 10 bases line up with TRBD2. Germline-derived CDR1 and CDR2 are SGHAT and FQNNGV. The CDR3 extends over 16 amino acids. Trimming cost V 4 bases and J 4 bases; bases outside gene matches: 10. Written as DNA, the CDR3 is TGTGCCAGCAGCTCCCGCCCTAGCGGGAGAGAGTACGAGCAGTACTTC. Amino acid sequence: CASSSRPSGREYEQYF.

V is TRBV13 and J is TRBJ1-1; the D gene is possibly TRBD1 (5 bases). V shed 5 bases and J shed 3 bases, with 19 bases lying between them. Germline V gives CDR1 PRHDT, CDR2 FYEKMQ (reference sequence). The CDR3 runs 16 residues. The CDR3 loop is CASSVASGNGHTEAFF. DNA of the CDR3: TGTGCCAGCAGCGTTGCATCAGGGAATGGTCACACTGAAGCTTTCTTT.

The count of this clone is one. V and J are TRBV6-1 and TRBJ1-2, with TRBD1 matching 9 bases. The CDR3 contains 12 residues. Germline CDR1 and CDR2: MNHNS and SASEGT. J lost 5 bases, V lost 6 bases, and 1 base had no gene match. For the CDR3, the DNA is TGTGCCAGCAGAGACAGGGGGTATGGCTACACCTTC. This sequence encodes CASRDRGYGYTF.

This rearrangement joins TRBV6-1 to TRBJ1-5; no clear D gene. The CDR3 sequence is 16 residues long. CDR1 and CDR2 from the germline V gene are MNHNS and SASEGT. V lost 2 bases to trimming and J lost 0 bases, with 11 bases between them. CDR3: CASSESSGSSNQPQHF. The CDR3 region has the DNA TGTGCCAGCAGTGAAAGTAGCGGCAGTAGCAATCAGCCCCAGCATTTT.

This sequence joins TRBV18 and TRBJ1-1, with a possible D match to TRBD1 (6 bases). With 6 bases removed from V and 6 bases from J, the gap between germline ends came to 8 bases. CDR3 length equals 11 residues. The V gene's germline CDR1 is KGHSH and CDR2 LQKENI. In nucleotides, the CDR3 is TGTGCCAGCTCCCGGACAGCTGAAGCTTTCTTT. Its translation: CASSRTAEAFF.

V and J are TRBV5-8 and TRBJ2-5; 9 nucleotides align to TRBD1. CDR1 SGHTS and CDR2 YDEGEE come from the germline V gene. CDR3 length equals 14 residues. V lost 3 bases and J lost 6; bases outside the gene matches: 6. The CDR3 sequence is CASSSDRGPKTQYF. CDR3 sequence (DNA): TGTGCCAGCAGCTCGGACAGGGGCCCCAAGACCCAGTACTTC.

The chain combines TRBV5-1 with TRBJ2-5, with TRBD2 matching 11 bases. Germline-derived CDR1 and CDR2 are SGHRS and YFSETQ. The V gene end was trimmed by 3 bases and the J gene end by 4 bases; junction bases not matched to a gene: 5. The CDR3 extends over 15 amino acids. The CDR3 sequence is CASSSIGTSGETQYF. CDR3 nucleotides: TGCGCCAGCAGCTCCATCGGGACTAGCGGAGAGACCCAGTACTTC.

V gene TRBV5-6 combines with J gene TRBJ2-5; possible D gene TRBD2, 7 bases. The CDR3 length is 15 residues. V was trimmed by 6 bases and J by 1 base, leaving 16 bases between them. The germline V gene has CDR1 SGHDT and CDR2 YYEEEE. CDR3: CASNFPGGLQETQYF. CDR3 nucleotides: TGTGCCAGCAATTTTCCGGGGGGCCTCCAAGAGACCCAGTACTTC.

The chain employs TRBV29-1 and TRBJ1-1; possibly TRBD1 for D (6 bases). Deletions cut 4 bases from V and 8 bases from J, with 20 bases between. CDR3 size: 14 residues. Germline CDR1 is SQVTM and CDR2 is ANQGSEA. The CDR3, as DNA: TGCAGCGTTGCCCCACTACAGGGATCAGGGGAAGCTTTCTTT. It translates to CSVAPLQGSGEAFF. Complete variable domain (other parts from reference TRBV29-1 and TRBJ1-1): SAVISQKPSRDICQRGTSLTIQCQVDSQVTMMFWYRQQPGQSLTLIATANQGSEATYESGFVIDKFPISRPNLTFSTLTVSNMSPEDSSIYLCSVAPLQGSGEAFFGQGTRLTVV.

V gene TRBV19 combines with J gene TRBJ1-5; 8 bases line up with TRBD1. CDR3 length equals 15 residues. Germline V lookup: CDR1 LNHDA, CDR2 SQIVND (reference sequence). Trimming removed 2 bases from V and 7 bases from J; junction bases left unmatched: 7. The CDR3 DNA reads TGTGCCAGTAGTATAATGGACAGGGTAGAGCAGCCCCAGCATTTT. It translates to CASSIMDRVEQPQHF.

The J gene is TRBJ1-1, the V gene TRBV30, with 8 positions matching TRBD1. Germline V gene lookup returns CDR1 GTSNPN and CDR2 SVGIG (reference sequence). The CDR3 sequence is 13 residues long. J was trimmed by 4 bases and V by 3 bases; bases with no gene match: 4. CDR3 sequence: CAWSRGLGTEAFF. The CDR3 DNA reads TGTGCCTGGAGCAGGGGGCTAGGCACTGAAGCTTTCTTT.

J is TRBJ2-3 and V is TRBV30; 10 nucleotides line up with TRBD2. V dropped 0 bases and J dropped 8; count of bases not matched to a gene: 20. CDR3 length: 19 amino acids. CDR1 GTSNPN and CDR2 SVGIG come from the germline V gene (reference sequence). For the CDR3, the DNA is TGTGCCTGGAGTGTACGTCTGGGGATAGCGGGAGGCTCTTTGGGTACGCAGTATTTT. Residues: CAWSVRLGIAGGSLGTQYF.

The rearrangement links TRBV28 to TRBJ1-3, with D hard to call. Germline CDR1 and CDR2: MDHEN and SYDVKM. V shed 5 bases and J shed 1 base, with 15 bases lying between them. The CDR3 totals 16 residues. Here the CDR3 reads CASSGASELSGNTIYF. In DNA form, the CDR3 reads TGTGCCAGCAGTGGAGCGAGTGAGCTTTCTGGAAACACCATATATTTT.

The chain recombines TRBV9 with TRBJ2-1, with a possible D match to TRBD1 (5 bases). Per germline, CDR1 SGDLS and CDR2 YYNGEE. The CDR3 covers 16 residues. The germline V and J ends were trimmed by 0 bases and 5 bases, with 15 bases remaining between them. CDR3 coding DNA: TGTGCCAGCAGCGTAGTCCCCGCACAGGTTCACAATGAGCAGTTCTTC. Encoded protein: CASSVVPAQVHNEQFF.

This clone was recorded only once. The chain joins TRBV28 to TRBJ2-7, with 7 nucleotides matching TRBD1. Losses at the gene ends were 3 bases for V and 2 bases for J; bases not matched to a gene: 4. Germline V CDR1 and CDR2: MDHEN, SYDVKM. This CDR3 region has 14 residues. In DNA form, the CDR3 reads TGTGCCAGCAGTTTTGGACAGGTCACCTACGAGCAGTACTTC. This gives the protein CASSFGQVTYEQYF.

The rearrangement links TRBV2 to TRBJ2-7, with a tentative D call TRBD1 (6 bases). Germline lookup yields CDR1 SNHLY and CDR2 FYNNEI. V lost 6 bases and J 7 bases, leaving 19 bases between the germline ends. The CDR3 sequence is 14 residues long. The CDR3 region has the DNA TGTGCCAGCAGGGAAAGACAGGACGCTGGGGAGCAGTACTTC. As protein: CASRERQDAGEQYF.

The chain joins TRBV4-1 to TRBJ2-2, with TRBD2 identical over 8 bases. CDR1 is MGHRA, CDR2 YSYEKL, per germline. CDR3 length: 16 amino acids. With V trimmed by 2 bases and J by 0 bases, 2 bases remained unmatched. The CDR3 loop reads CASSQRTSPNTGELFF. Here the CDR3 DNA reads TGCGCCAGCAGCCAAAGGACTAGCCCGAACACCGGGGAGCTGTTTTTT.

The genes are TRBV12-5 and TRBJ2-3, with D uncertain. Germline CDR1 and CDR2: LGHNT and FRNRAP. The CDR3 is made up of 14 amino acids. The V and J ends lost 2 bases and 1 base respectively, with 7 bases between them. As DNA, the CDR3 is TGTGCTAGTGGTTTGAAACTGCGCACAGATACGCAGTATTTT. This translates into CASGLKLRTDTQYF.

The chain is built from TRBV5-8 and TRBJ1-5; 7 bases line up with TRBD1. In germline, CDR1 is SGHTS, CDR2 YDEGEE. This CDR3 has 15 residues. Trimming cost V 3 bases and J 1 base; bases outside gene matches: 4. The CDR3 is CASSSRGTSNQPQHF. For the CDR3, the DNA is TGTGCCAGCAGCTCCAGGGGGACCAGCAATCAGCCCCAGCATTTT. Looking up the rest from reference TRBV5-8 and TRBJ1-5 gives the full variable domain: EAGVTQSPTHLIKTRGQQATLRCSPISGHTSVYWYQQALGLGLQFLLWYDEGEERNRGNFPPRFSGRQFPNYSSELNVNALELEDSALYLCASSSRGTSNQPQHFGDGTRLSIL.

This clone was detected once. The chain joins TRBV4-1 to TRBJ1-1; D call uncertain. Trimming pared 1 base from V and 5 bases from J, leaving 11 bases between. Germline V gene lookup returns CDR1 MGHRA and CDR2 YSYEKL. The CDR3 length is 14 residues. This chain's CDR3 is CASSQVTSRTEAFF. The CDR3 bases are TGCGCCAGCAGCCAAGTCACCTCGAGAACTGAAGCTTTCTTT.

The V gene is TRBV6-1, the J gene TRBJ2-3, with a tentative D call TRBD1 (6 bases). CDR1 and CDR2 from the germline V gene are MNHNS and SASEGT. Trimming shortened V by 3 bases and J by 7 bases, and 20 bases separated the two germline ends. There are 16 residues in the CDR3. CDR3 DNA: TGTGCCAGCAGTGATACTAACTTTGGGACACCATATACGCAGTATTTT. Translating it yields CASSDTNFGTPYTQYF.

The V gene is TRBV10-2, the J gene TRBJ2-7; the match to TRBD1 covers 7 bases. V lost 3 bases and J lost 5; bases outside the gene matches: 4. This CDR3 is built from 13 residues. Germline loops: CDR1 WSHSY, CDR2 SAAADI. DNA for the CDR3: TGCGCCAGCAGTGACCGCGACAGGGACGAGCAGTACTTC. Translated, it gives CASSDRDRDEQYF.

The rearrangement joins TRBV7-8 to TRBJ2-7; 7 positions match TRBD1. CDR3 size: 15 residues. Germline CDR1 is SGHVS and CDR2 is FQNEAQ. J gave up 2 bases and V 5 bases, and 9 bases lay outside the gene matches. The CDR3: CASSLWDSSTYEQYF. The CDR3 bases are TGTGCCAGCAGCCTTTGGGACAGCTCAACCTACGAGCAGTACTTC.

This chain links TRBV25-1 with TRBJ1-1; D possibly corresponds to TRBD1 (5 bases). From germline, CDR1 is MGHDK and CDR2 SYGVNS. With 4 bases removed from V and 8 bases from J, the gap between germline ends came to 11 bases. The CDR3 runs 12 residues. Here the CDR3 DNA reads TGTGCCAGCAGTGCGCGACAGTCCGAAGCTTTCTTT. Residues: CASSARQSEAFF.

V usage is TRBV6-6 and J usage is TRBJ1-3, with 8 nucleotides matching TRBD1. Germline V gene lookup returns CDR1 MNHNY and CDR2 SVGAGI (reference sequence). Losses at the gene ends were 4 bases for V and 0 bases for J; bases not matched to a gene: 2. The CDR3 spans 15 residues. In nucleotides, the CDR3 is TGTGCCAGCAGTTCGACAGGGGACTCTGGAAACACCATATATTTT. Translated, it gives CASSSTGDSGNTIYF.

The chain has TRBV28 and TRBJ2-1, with D perhaps matching TRBD1 (5 bases). Trimming removed 3 bases from V and 0 bases from J, with 9 bases in between. There are 15 residues in the CDR3. Germline CDR1 is MDHEN and CDR2 is SYDVKM. CDR3 loop: CASSFQGNSYNEQFF. CDR3 sequence (DNA): TGTGCCAGCAGTTTTCAGGGTAACTCCTACAATGAGCAGTTCTTC.

The chain couples TRBV7-3 to TRBJ2-1, with D possibly being TRBD2 (6 bases). From germline, CDR1 is SGHTA and CDR2 FQGTGA. The CDR3 sequence is 17 residues long. The V end lost 1 base, the J end lost 5 bases, and 18 bases lay between the germline ends. CDR3 DNA sequence: TGTGCCAGCAGCTTAATACCCGGGAGCTCCACGGACAATGAGCAGTTCTTC. The encoded protein is CASSLIPGSSTDNEQFF. Filled out from reference TRBV7-3 and TRBJ2-1, the complete variable domain reads GAGVSQTPSNKVTEKGKYVELRCDPISGHTALYWYRQSLGQGPEFLIYFQGTGAADDSGLPNDRFFAVRPEGSVSTLKIQRTERGDSAVYLCASSLIPGSSTDNEQFFGPGTRLTVL.

The chain has TRBV27 and TRBJ2-7; no reliable D call. Trimming stripped 4 bases from V and 6 bases from J, with 13 bases between. The V gene's germline CDR1 is MNHEY and CDR2 SMNVEV (reference sequence). The CDR3 contains 13 residues. The CDR3 sequence: CASSSVLVGEQYF. CDR3 DNA sequence: TGTGCCAGCAGTTCTGTACTCGTCGGCGAGCAGTACTTC.